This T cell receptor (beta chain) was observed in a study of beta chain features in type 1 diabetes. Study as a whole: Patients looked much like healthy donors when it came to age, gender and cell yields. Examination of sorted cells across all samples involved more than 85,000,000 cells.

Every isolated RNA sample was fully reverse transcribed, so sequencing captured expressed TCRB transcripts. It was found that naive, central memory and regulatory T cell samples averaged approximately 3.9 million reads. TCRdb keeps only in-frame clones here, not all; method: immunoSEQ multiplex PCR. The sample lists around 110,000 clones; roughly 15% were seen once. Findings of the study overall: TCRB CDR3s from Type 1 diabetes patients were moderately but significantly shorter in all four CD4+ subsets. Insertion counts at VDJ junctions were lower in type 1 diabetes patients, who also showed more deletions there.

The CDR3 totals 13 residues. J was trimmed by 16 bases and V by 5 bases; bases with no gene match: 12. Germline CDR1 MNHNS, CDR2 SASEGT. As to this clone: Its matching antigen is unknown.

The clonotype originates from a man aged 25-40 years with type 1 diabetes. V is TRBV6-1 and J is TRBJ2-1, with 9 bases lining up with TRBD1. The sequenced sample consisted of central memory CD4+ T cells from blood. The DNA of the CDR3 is TGTGCCAGCAGTAGGATTACCGGGACAGGGAGTTTCTTC. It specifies CASSRITGTGSFF.